This T cell receptor beta chain was profiled in a study of T cells in Graves' hyperthyroidism and ophthalmopathy. TCR beta CDR3 regions were amplified from RNA. During a first-round RT-PCR of the TCR CDR3, the HTBI primer set was used. TCRdb analysed the multiplex PCR reads with MiXCR anew, one entry per CDR3 protein. This table has 200,000 to 250,000 distinct CDR3 sequences, 15% to 20% appearing once. Many counts were recorded for this clonotype. Germline V gene sequence: CDR1 KGHSH, CDR2 LQKENI. There are 15 residues in the CDR3. Deletions cut 4 bases from V and 0 bases from J, with 12 bases between.

The rearrangement joins TRBV18 to TRBJ1-2; possibly TRBD1 for D (6 bases). The sequence came from a man aged 35 to 55 with Graves' hyperthyroidism. The sample taken for sequencing was blood. Here the CDR3 reads CASSLGTSTNYGYTF. CDR3 sequence (DNA): TGTGCCAGCTCACTGGGGACATCCACTAACTATGGCTACACCTTC.